The 25 T cell receptor beta chains given below trace back to one sample, sequenced in a study of blood T cell repertoires in COVID-19. Profiling relied on immunoSEQ multiplex PCR, and the TCRdb table lists in-frame clones only, not all of them. Here the sample spans over 150,000 clones, approximately 90% being singletons. Sequencing input: peripheral blood. These receptors all come from a woman aged 18-29 years who had recovered from COVID-19.

The chain is built from TRBV29-1 and TRBJ2-7; D unresolved. CDR1 SQVTM and CDR2 ANQGSEA come from the germline V gene. Trimming removed 6 bases from V and 4 bases from J, with 10 bases in between. There are 11 residues in the CDR3. CDR3 region: CSVATRYEQYF. DNA of the CDR3: TGCAGCGTCGCGACACGGTACGAGCAGTACTTC.

The V gene is TRBV29-1, the J gene TRBJ1-2, with 10 bases aligning to TRBD1. CDR3 size: 12 residues. Germline trimming cut 6 bases from V and 8 bases from J; bases unmatched to any gene: 6. Germline V gene lookup returns CDR1 SQVTM and CDR2 ANQGSEA. The CDR3 spells CSVRQGAEGYTF. The DNA for the CDR3 is TGCAGCGTCAGACAGGGGGCGGAGGGCTACACCTTC.

This rearrangement joins TRBV2 to TRBJ2-1; the match to TRBD2 covers 9 bases. Germline V gene data show CDR1 as SNHLY and CDR2 as FYNNEI. Trimming removed 7 bases from V and 8 bases from J; junction bases left unmatched: 9. The CDR3 totals 14 residues. CDR3 sequence: CASNPSGRFYEQFF. The CDR3, as DNA: TGTGCCAGCAACCCAAGCGGGAGGTTCTATGAGCAGTTCTTC.

V and J are TRBV6-5 and TRBJ2-7; 7 bases match TRBD2. The ends lost 4 bases at V and 6 bases at J; junction bases unmatched: 3. The CDR3 extends over 12 amino acids. Germline CDR1 and CDR2: MNHEY and SVGAGI. In DNA form, the CDR3 reads TGTGCCAGCAGTTTCGGGGGGATCGAGCAGTACTTC. Translated: CASSFGGIEQYF.

The count of this clone is one. The V and J genes are TRBV7-9 and TRBJ1-1; D remains unclear. Trimming pared 3 bases from V and 4 bases from J, leaving 6 bases between. The CDR3 contains 12 residues. Germline V gene data show CDR1 as SEHNR and CDR2 as FQNEAQ (reference sequence). The CDR3 sequence: CASSFSGTEAFF. In DNA, the CDR3 is TGTGCCAGCAGCTTCTCGGGCACTGAAGCTTTCTTT.

V and J are TRBV7-9 and TRBJ1-4; D is uncertain. The CDR3 sequence is 13 residues long. V was cut by 3 bases and J by 5 bases, with 7 bases left in between. CDR1 is SEHNR and CDR2 is FQNEAQ in the germline V gene (reference sequence). The CDR3 region is CASSLMRNEKLFF. The CDR3 DNA is TGTGCCAGCAGCTTGATGAGAAATGAAAAACTGTTTTTT.

The V and J genes are TRBV6-6 and TRBJ2-7, with a weak D call TRBD1 (6 bases). Trimming shortened V by 4 bases and J by 5 bases, and 15 bases separated the two germline ends. The CDR3 contains 14 residues. CDR1 MNHNY and CDR2 SVGAGI come from the germline V gene (reference sequence). The CDR3 nucleotides read TGTGCCAGCAGTTTTTACAGGGTCGGCGACGAGCAGTACTTC. As protein: CASSFYRVGDEQYF.

CDR3 residues: CASSPLGLAGESTDTQYF. The CDR3 DNA reads as TGTGCCAGCAGCCCATTGGGACTAGCGGGGGAGAGCACAGATACGCAGTATTTT. The rearrangement joins TRBV14 to TRBJ2-3; 14 bases fit TRBD2. The CDR3 is 18 residues long. The ends lost 4 bases at V and 0 bases at J; junction bases unmatched: 6. Germline V gene sequence: CDR1 SGHDN, CDR2 FVKESK.

This clone turned up a few times. The genes are TRBV9 and TRBJ2-3, with 8 bases fitting TRBD2. The CDR3 length is 14 residues. CDR1 is SGDLS, CDR2 YYNGEE, per germline. Trimming removed 2 bases from V and 7 bases from J; junction bases left unmatched: 6. The CDR3 protein is CASSVGGAGYTQYF. The CDR3 nucleotides are TGTGCCAGCAGCGTCGGGGGGGCCGGTTATACGCAGTATTTT.

This chain joins TRBV10-3 and TRBJ2-7; D gene ambiguous. This CDR3 spans 12 amino acids. Per the germline V gene, CDR1 is ENHRY and CDR2 is SYGVKD. Trimming cost V 3 bases and J 6 bases, with 9 bases left between them. For the CDR3, the DNA is TGTGCCATCAGTGATTTCGGTGGCGAGCAGTACGTC. Amino acid sequence: CAISDFGGEQYV.

The V and J genes are TRBV6-5 and TRBJ2-2; a weak D match, TRBD2 (5 bases). Trimming removed 5 bases at V and 3 bases at J, with 13 bases between. The CDR3 runs to 15 residues. Germline CDR1 and CDR2: MNHEY and SVGAGI. The CDR3 is CASSTLRGYTGELFF. DNA for the CDR3: TGTGCCAGCAGTACGCTCCGGGGTTACACCGGGGAGCTGTTTTTT.

This chain connects TRBV12-3 or TRBV12-4 to TRBJ2-3; no reliable D call. This CDR3 is built from 12 residues. V was shortened by 7 bases and J by 2 bases, with 7 bases between the two germline ends. The CDR3 sequence is CASNHFTDTQYF. The CDR3 DNA follows: TGTGCCAGCAACCACTTCACAGATACGCAGTATTTT.

The chain employs TRBV6-1 and TRBJ2-1; 13 nucleotides agree with TRBD2. Unmatched junction bases numbered 9, after V lost 4 bases and J lost 0 bases. Germline V CDR1 and CDR2: MNHNS, SASEGT. This CDR3 region has 19 residues. CDR3 DNA: TGTGCCAGCAGTGGGGGACTAGCGGGAAGTGGACCCTCCTACAATGAGCAGTTCTTC. This gives the protein CASSGGLAGSGPSYNEQFF.

CDR3 sequence reads: CASSQTGGAIGELFF. CDR3 nucleotides: TGTGCCAGCAGCCAGACAGGGGGCGCAATCGGGGAGCTGTTTTTT. The chain is built from TRBV3-1 (or the pseudogene TRBV3-2) and TRBJ2-2; 10 positions match TRBD1. Germline V gives CDR1 LGHDT, CDR2 YNNKEL (reference sequence). The CDR3 consists of 15 residues. V shed 3 bases and J 7 bases; nucleotides not matched to a gene: 5.

This sequence joins TRBV2 and TRBJ1-5, with D perhaps matching TRBD1 (5 bases). V shed 1 base and J shed 0 bases, with 10 bases lying between them. The germline CDR1 and CDR2 sequences are SNHLY and FYNNEI. The CDR3 sequence is 16 residues long. This CDR3 is CASSEDGQFSNQPQHF. The CDR3 DNA reads TGTGCCAGCAGTGAAGACGGACAATTTAGCAATCAGCCCCAGCATTTT.

The chain carries TRBV5-1 and TRBJ1-3; D not resolved. The CDR3 is 17 residues long. The V gene's germline CDR1 is SGHRS and CDR2 YFSETQ. Trimming took 4 bases from V and 3 from J, leaving 20 bases between them. The CDR3 sequence is CASSPGTRELDGNTIYF. In nucleotides, the CDR3 is TGCGCCAGCAGCCCAGGCACTCGGGAGCTAGATGGAAACACCATATATTTT.

The V gene is TRBV18, the J gene TRBJ1-5, with 8 bases that match TRBD1. The CDR3 runs to 17 residues. Per the germline V gene, CDR1 is KGHSH and CDR2 is LQKENI. J lost 0 bases, V lost 4 bases, and 8 bases had no gene match. The CDR3 sequence is CASSLTGGSDSNQPQHF. The DNA of the CDR3 is TGTGCCAGCTCACTAACAGGGGGTAGCGATAGCAATCAGCCCCAGCATTTT. Supplemented by reference TRBV18 and TRBJ1-5, the full variable domain reads NAGVMQNPRHLVRRRGQEARLRCSPMKGHSHVYWYRQLPEEGLKFMVYLQKENIIDESGMPKERFSAEFPKEGPSILRIQQVVRGDSAAYFCASSLTGGSDSNQPQHFGDGTRLSIL.

This chain links TRBV18 with TRBJ1-1, with D possibly being TRBD1 (6 bases). Germline V gene data show CDR1 as KGHSH and CDR2 as LQKENI. V gave up 3 bases and J gave up 2 bases, with 13 bases separating them. The CDR3 length is 15 residues. The CDR3, as DNA: TGTGCCAGCTCACCCAGACAGGACGCTAACACTGAAGCTTTCTTT. Protein: CASSPRQDANTEAFF.

The V call is TRBV10-2, the J call TRBJ2-7, with 11 bases aligning to TRBD2. The CDR3 covers 14 residues. Looked up from germline, CDR1 is WSHSY and CDR2 is SAAADI. The V and J ends lost 6 bases and 6 bases, in that order; junction bases with no gene match: 7. As DNA, the CDR3 is TGCGCCAGCAGATTAGCGGGGGGGCCTGGCGAGCAGTACTTC. This translates into CASRLAGGPGEQYF.

The CDR3 nucleotides read TGTGCCAGCAGGGAAATCCGGACAGTACCGGGCACCGGGGAGCTGTTTTTT. The encoded protein is CASREIRTVPGTGELFF. This sequence joins TRBV7-9 and TRBJ2-2; weak D call: TRBD1 (6 bases). Looked up from germline, CDR1 is SEHNR and CDR2 is FQNEAQ (reference sequence). The length of the CDR3 is 17 residues. Trimming took off 6 bases at V and 4 bases at J, with 21 bases between the two ends.

CDR3 residues: CASRPGGGQVNNSPLHF. The CDR3 DNA sequence: TGCGCCAGCAGACCCGGGGGGGGACAAGTAAATAATTCACCCCTCCACTTT. The V gene is TRBV5-1, the J gene TRBJ1-6, with a tentative D call TRBD1 (6 bases). Per the germline V gene, CDR1 is SGHRS and CDR2 is YFSETQ. V was trimmed by 5 bases and J by 5 bases, leaving 20 bases between them. CDR3 size: 17 residues. Supplemented by reference TRBV5-1 and TRBJ1-6, the full variable domain reads KAGVTQTPRYLIKTRGQQVTLSCSPISGHRSVSWYQQTPGQGLQFLFEYFSETQRNKGNFPGRFSGRQFSNSRSEMNVSTLELGDSALYLCASRPGGGQVNNSPLHFGNGTRLTVT.

The rearrangement links TRBV3-1 (or the pseudogene TRBV3-2) to TRBJ2-2; D is possibly TRBD2 (6 bases). There are 15 residues in the CDR3. Germline loops: CDR1 LGHDT, CDR2 YNNKEL (reference sequence). The V gene lost 4 bases and the J gene lost 7 bases, with 16 bases spanning the gap. The CDR3 sequence is CASSPGWEENGELFF. CDR3 in DNA: TGTGCCAGCAGCCCGGGGTGGGAGGAAAACGGGGAGCTGTTTTTT.

In its sample, this clone was seen once. The V call is TRBV11-2, the J call TRBJ2-1, with D unresolved. The V end lost 5 bases, the J end lost 0 bases, and 11 bases lay between the germline ends. From germline, CDR1 is SGHAT and CDR2 FQNNGV. The CDR3 runs 15 residues. The CDR3 DNA reads TGTGCCAGCAGCAAATACTCGAGCTCCTACAATGAGCAGTTCTTC. It encodes CASSKYSSSYNEQFF.

The chain carries TRBV10-3 and TRBJ2-2; 7 bases align to TRBD2. J was trimmed by 9 bases and V by 1 base; bases with no gene match: 17. This CDR3 region has 18 residues. CDR1 ENHRY and CDR2 SYGVKD come from the germline V gene. This CDR3 is CAISEFGGSAGKTRELFF. The CDR3 bases are TGTGCCATCAGTGAGTTCGGGGGGTCAGCAGGGAAGACCAGGGAGCTGTTTTTT.

The rearrangement joins TRBV5-4 to TRBJ2-1; 12 bases line up with TRBD2. After removal of 2 bases from V and 9 bases from J, the junction contained 6 bases not matched to a gene. This CDR3 contains 15 residues. The V gene's germline CDR1 is SGHNT and CDR2 YYREEE (reference sequence). CDR3 DNA: TGTGCCAGCAGCTTTCGGGCTAGCGGGGGGGGTGAGCAGTTCTTC. Its protein is CASSFRASGGGEQFF.